Listed here are 27 T cell receptor beta chains from one sample, sequenced in a study of OX40 agonist ivuxolimab in advanced cancers. Sequencing used immunoSEQ multiplex PCR; TCRdb keeps in-frame clones, though not all of them. The table lists about 53,000 clones, roughly 73% of them singletons. The source was CD4+ or CD8+ T cells sorted from blood, collected in a trial of the OX40 agonist ivuxolimab. These receptors originate from an adult with an advanced solid tumor such as melanoma, head and neck, liver or kidney cancer.

The gene calls are TRBV10-3 and TRBJ2-2; possibly TRBD2 for D (5 bases). The CDR3 sequence is 16 residues long. Germline V CDR1 and CDR2: ENHRY, SYGVKD. V lost 5 bases and J lost 4, with 17 bases in between. DNA of the CDR3: TGTGCCATCAGTCCCGGTGGGGTAGCGAGCACCGGGGAGCTGTTTTTT. It codes for CAISPGGVASTGELFF.

The V and J genes are TRBV2 and TRBJ2-1; TRBD2 matches at 11 bases. Trimming took 7 bases from V and 0 from J; bases not matched to a gene: 11. Per the germline V gene, CDR1 is SNHLY and CDR2 is FYNNEI. The CDR3 is 18 residues long. As DNA, the CDR3 is TGTGCCAGCACCCCGGGACTAGCGGAGTCCCGCTCCTACAATGAGCAGTTCTTC. It translates to CASTPGLAESRSYNEQFF.

The chain uses TRBV5-1 and TRBJ1-1, with D uncertain. Deletions cut 0 bases from V and 8 bases from J, with 11 bases between. The CDR3 spans 13 residues. CDR1 and CDR2 (germline): SGHRS, YFSETQ. The CDR3 here is CASSLVRDREAFF. In DNA, the CDR3 is TGCGCCAGCAGCTTGGTAAGGGATCGAGAAGCTTTCTTT.

This sequence joins TRBV27 and TRBJ2-4, with TRBD1 matching 7 bases. Germline V gene sequence: CDR1 MNHEY, CDR2 SMNVEV (reference sequence). The CDR3 contains 16 residues. The trim removed 2 bases at V and 0 bases at J, leaving 4 bases unmatched. This CDR3 reads CASSLRGPLAKNIQYF. CDR3 DNA: TGTGCCAGCAGTTTAAGGGGGCCCTTAGCCAAAAACATTCAGTACTTC.

The chain employs TRBV6-6 and TRBJ2-3; 7 positions match TRBD1. Germline CDR1 and CDR2: MNHNY and SVGAGI (reference sequence). V was pared by 6 bases and J by 5 bases, with 11 bases of the junction left unmatched. This CDR3 is built from 15 residues. CDR3 sequence: CASRPYRGRLDTQYF. The CDR3 bases are TGTGCCAGCAGACCCTACAGGGGCCGCCTAGATACGCAGTATTTT.

This rearrangement joins TRBV11-1 to TRBJ2-1, with TRBD2 matching over 14 bases. J gave up 7 bases and V 4 bases, and 9 bases lay outside the gene matches. The CDR3 has 17 amino acids. The germline CDR1 and CDR2 sequences are SGHAT and FQDESV (reference sequence). The DNA of the CDR3 is TGTGCCAGCAGCTCTCTTCCGGGACTAGCGGGAGAGAATGAGCAGTTCTTC. Its protein product is CASSSLPGLAGENEQFF.

J is TRBJ2-3 and V is TRBV5-1; 11 bases match TRBD1. V trimming: 6 bases; J trimming: 4 bases; junction bases outside the gene matches: 4. In germline, CDR1 is SGHRS, CDR2 YFSETQ. This CDR3 is built from 14 residues. The DNA for the CDR3 is TGCGCCAGCACATGGACAGGGGGCTCAGATACGCAGTATTTT. Protein product: CASTWTGGSDTQYF.

The rearrangement joins TRBV6-6 to TRBJ2-5, with TRBD1 matching 8 bases. This CDR3 region has 14 residues. CDR1 is MNHNY, CDR2 SVGAGI, per germline (reference sequence). The J segment lost 5 bases and the V segment lost 2 bases, leaving 4 bases of the junction unmatched. For the CDR3, the DNA is TGTGCCAGCAGTTACCCCGGACAGGGTGAGACCCAGTACTTC. It encodes CASSYPGQGETQYF.

The chain links TRBV6-5 to TRBJ2-7, with D tentatively TRBD1 (6 bases). V was pared by 7 bases and J by 3 bases, with 16 bases between. The CDR3 is made up of 14 amino acids. Germline loops: CDR1 MNHEY, CDR2 SVGAGI. Here the CDR3 reads CASTRLGQNYEQYF. In DNA form, the CDR3 reads TGTGCCAGCACGCGGTTGGGACAAAACTACGAGCAGTACTTC.

This rearrangement joins TRBV12-5 to TRBJ2-3; TRBD2 agrees at 14 bases. The CDR3 sequence is 19 residues long. The J segment lost 1 base and the V segment lost 5 bases, leaving 11 bases of the junction unmatched. Germline V gives CDR1 LGHNT, CDR2 FRNRAP. The CDR3 spells CASGLLGLAGVGGTDTQYF. The DNA of the CDR3 is TGTGCTAGTGGTCTTCTGGGACTAGCGGGAGTAGGCGGCACAGATACGCAGTATTTT. Together with reference TRBV12-5 and TRBJ2-3, the CDR3 gives the full variable domain: DARVTQTPRHKVTEMGQEVTMRCQPILGHNTVFWYRQTMMQGLELLAYFRNRAPLDDSGMPKDRFSAEMPDATLATLKIQPSEPRDSAVYFCASGLLGLAGVGGTDTQYFGPGTRLTVL.

The chain recombines TRBV6-5 with TRBJ2-7; D not certain. V lost 7 bases and J lost 2, with 12 bases in between. Germline V gene data show CDR1 as MNHEY and CDR2 as SVGAGI. CDR3 length equals 13 residues. In DNA, the CDR3 is TGTGCCAGCACTGGCAGAAGGCCCTACGAGCAGTACTTC. It translates to CASTGRRPYEQYF.

The rearrangement links TRBV27 to TRBJ1-1; D ambiguous. The V gene's germline CDR1 is MNHEY and CDR2 SMNVEV (reference sequence). This CDR3 is built from 14 residues. Trimming left V 3 bases short and J 6 bases short, with 14 bases between. CDR3 nucleotide sequence: TGTGCCAGCAGTTTTGGGGTTCGATACGCTGAAGCTTTCTTT. The encoded protein is CASSFGVRYAEAFF.

This chain joins TRBV6-5 and TRBJ2-1, with D perhaps given as TRBD1 or TRBD2 (5 bases each). The germline V and J ends were trimmed by 5 bases and 9 bases, with 11 bases remaining between them. The CDR3 sequence is 12 residues long. Germline V gene lookup returns CDR1 MNHEY and CDR2 SVGAGI. The CDR3 protein is CASSIPGGEQFF. The DNA for the CDR3 is TGTGCCAGCAGTATTCCTGGGGGTGAGCAGTTCTTC.

The CDR3 DNA reads as TGTGCCAGCAGCCGCGAGACAGTCCATGGCTACACCTTC. Translated: CASSRETVHGYTF. This chain connects TRBV7-2 to TRBJ1-2; D might be TRBD1 (5 bases). The V gene's germline CDR1 is SGHTA and CDR2 FQGNSA. The length of the CDR3 is 13 residues. Trimming shortened V by 5 bases and J by 6 bases, and 13 bases separated the two germline ends.

DNA of the CDR3: TGTGCCAGCAGACCAGACAGGGGGGGAAATTCACCCCTCCACTTT. This translates into CASRPDRGGNSPLHF. The chain has TRBV28 and TRBJ1-6; 9 bases agree with TRBD1. The ends lost 6 bases at V and 7 bases at J; junction bases unmatched: 7. Germline CDR1 MDHEN, CDR2 SYDVKM. CDR3 size: 15 residues.

The V gene is TRBV27, the J gene TRBJ1-2; a weak D match, TRBD1 (5 bases). The CDR3 has 12 amino acids. The V end lost 2 bases, the J end lost 7 bases, and 8 bases lay between the germline ends. Germline V gene data show CDR1 as MNHEY and CDR2 as SMNVEV (reference sequence). CDR3 protein: CASSLDSVGYTF. CDR3 sequence (DNA): TGTGCCAGCAGTTTAGACAGTGTTGGCTACACCTTC.

The gene calls are TRBV6-5 and TRBJ2-7; the match to TRBD2 covers 8 bases. The CDR3 loop spans 15 amino acids. Per germline, CDR1 MNHEY and CDR2 SVGAGI. The ends lost 2 bases at V and 2 bases at J; junction bases unmatched: 5. DNA for the CDR3: TGTGCCAGCAGTTACGGTACTAGCGGTACCTACGAGCAGTACTTC. Translated, it gives CASSYGTSGTYEQYF.

V and J are TRBV2 and TRBJ1-2; no clear D. The germline V gene has CDR1 SNHLY and CDR2 FYNNEI. The CDR3 runs to 13 residues. V dropped 6 bases and J dropped 7 bases, with 15 bases sitting between them. CDR3 region: CASSGSGISGYTF. The CDR3 bases are TGTGCCAGCAGCGGGTCGGGGATTTCTGGCTACACCTTC. The whole variable domain, filled in from reference TRBV2 and TRBJ1-2, reads EPEVTQTPSHQVTQMGQEVILRCVPISNHLYFYWYRQILGQKVEFLVSFYNNEISEKSEIFDDQFSVERPDGSNFTLKIRSTKLEDSAMYFCASSGSGISGYTFGSGTRLTVV.

This clone was counted between two and nine times. The chain combines TRBV7-9 with TRBJ1-2; 9 positions agree with TRBD1. Unmatched junction bases numbered 7, after V lost 6 bases and J lost 2 bases. The germline CDR1 and CDR2 sequences are SEHNR and FQNEAQ (reference sequence). There are 15 residues in the CDR3. The CDR3 reads CASRSTGGANYGYTF. Written as DNA, the CDR3 is TGTGCCAGCAGGTCTACAGGGGGCGCAAACTATGGCTACACCTTC.

This chain joins TRBV9 and TRBJ2-5; 7 bases are a match to TRBD2. Per germline, CDR1 SGDLS and CDR2 YYNGEE. J gave up 4 bases and V 3 bases, and 12 bases lay outside the gene matches. The CDR3 runs 16 residues. In DNA form, the CDR3 reads TGTGCCAGCAGCGCCCTAGCGGTCCTCGAGGGAGAGACCCAGTACTTC. This encodes CASSALAVLEGETQYF.

This clone showed up just once. The V and J genes are TRBV27 and TRBJ1-4; TRBD1 matches 10 bases. Germline assignment: CDR1 MNHEY and CDR2 SMNVEV (reference sequence). The CDR3 totals 16 residues. V lost 0 bases to trimming and J lost 8 bases; unmatched junction nucleotides: 6. The CDR3 region has the DNA TGTGCCAGCAGTTTATCCCGACAGGGGGCGAGGGAAAAACTGTTTTTT. This gives the protein CASSLSRQGAREKLFF.

This clone occurred once. The rearrangement joins TRBV18 to TRBJ2-7; the match to TRBD2 covers 10 bases. Germline assignment: CDR1 KGHSH and CDR2 LQKENI. The junction had 10 bases not matched to a gene; V was cut back by 0 bases and J by 5 bases. CDR3 size: 17 residues. CDR3 sequence: CASSPPASGGRMNEQYF. CDR3 nucleotides: TGTGCCAGCTCACCACCAGCTAGCGGGGGACGGATGAACGAGCAGTACTTC.

The V and J genes are TRBV5-1 and TRBJ2-4; TRBD1 matches at 9 bases. CDR1 and CDR2 from the germline V gene are SGHRS and YFSETQ. V lost 5 bases, J lost 8 bases, and 23 bases stayed unmatched. The CDR3 runs to 19 residues. As DNA, the CDR3 is TGCGCCAGCAGTAACCGGGACAGGGTTTTTATCAGGGATGTTTACATTCAGTACTTC. Translating gives CASSNRDRVFIRDVYIQYF.

This chain links TRBV28 with TRBJ2-1; perhaps TRBD2 as D (6 bases). V lost 6 bases and J 4 bases, leaving 13 bases between the germline ends. Germline values: CDR1 MDHEN, CDR2 SYDVKM. The CDR3 consists of 14 residues. CDR3 nucleotide sequence: TGTGCCAGCAGGCTAATAGCGGCGTACAATGAGCAGTTCTTC. Its translation is CASRLIAAYNEQFF.

The V and J genes are TRBV10-3 and TRBJ2-3; D ambiguous. Trimming stripped 3 bases from V and 6 bases from J, with 13 bases between. There are 14 residues in the CDR3. Germline CDR1 is ENHRY and CDR2 is SYGVKD. The CDR3 spells CAISEGVGPDTQYF. Written as DNA, the CDR3 is TGTGCCATCAGTGAAGGTGTTGGGCCTGATACGCAGTATTTT.

The rearrangement links TRBV7-2 to TRBJ2-2; 7 nucleotides match TRBD1. This CDR3 has 16 amino acids. V shed 5 bases and J 6 bases; nucleotides not matched to a gene: 12. Looked up from germline, CDR1 is SGHTA and CDR2 is FQGNSA. The CDR3, as DNA: TGTGCCAGCAGCACTCGGACAGGAGAGGGGCCCGGGGAGCTGTTTTTT. Translated, it gives CASSTRTGEGPGELFF.

Notes on this clone: This sample also contains other DNA sequences that code for the same CDR3. The V call is TRBV5-1, the J call TRBJ1-1; a weak D match, TRBD1 (5 bases). The germline CDR1 and CDR2 sequences are SGHRS and YFSETQ. Deletions cut 2 bases from V and 5 bases from J, with 13 bases between. This CDR3 contains 14 residues. CDR3 sequence: CASSLGRGGTEAFF. The DNA for the CDR3 is TGCGCCAGCAGCTTAGGGCGGGGGGGGACTGAAGCTTTCTTT.